This TCR beta chain came from a study of vaccination effects on CD4 cells after COVID-19. Study background: Median timing of post-vaccine samples was 72 days after the second dose.

CDR3 size: 16 residues. Germline CDR1 reads SEHNR; CDR2 reads FQNEAQ (reference sequence). Trimming took off 1 base at V and 5 bases at J, with 16 bases between the two ends. As regards this clone: The antigen is unknown.

Generated by immunoSEQ multiplex PCR, the TCRdb table keeps only in-frame clones and is missing some. The sample has around 59,000 clones; around 80% are singletons. Before any sequencing was done, the ViraFEST assay used viral peptide pools to expand antigen-specific CD4+ T cells. The authors isolated CD4+ T cells after less than eleven days of culture. Participants were vaccinated with two doses of either the BNT162b2 or mRNA-1273 vaccine. The TCR was taken from a human donor who received a COVID-19 vaccine. The genes are TRBV7-9 and TRBJ2-3; weak D call: TRBD2 (5 bases). The starting material was CD4+ T cells from PBMCs cultured with HCoV-OC43 spike peptides, obtained after COVID-19 vaccination. Regarding subset: HCoV-OC43 spike overlapping peptide pool stimulation. This CDR3 is CASSLESSFRGDTQYF. As DNA, the CDR3 is TGTGCCAGCAGCTTAGAGTCTAGCTTTCGGGGAGATACGCAGTATTTT.